This TCR beta chain was documented in a study of control samples from healthy donors and cancer patients. Assay: immunoSEQ multiplex PCR; the TCRdb copy retains only in-frame clones and omits some. Of 120,000 or so clones in the sample, approximately 92% were seen once. The germline V and J ends were trimmed by 6 bases and 5 bases, with 15 bases remaining between them. Germline V gives CDR1 SGHRS, CDR2 YFSETQ. The CDR3 is made up of 14 amino acids. Specimen: blood. This receptor was obtained from a man younger than 35 in good health. The V call is TRBV5-1, the J call TRBJ2-4; D could derive from TRBD1 or TRBD2 (5 bases each). The CDR3 nucleotides are TGCGCCAGCACCCCGCGAGGGGTCGAAAACATTCAGTACTTC. This encodes CASTPRGVENIQYF.